Listed below are T cell receptor beta chains from one sample, sequenced in a study of T cells in Graves' hyperthyroidism and ophthalmopathy. MiXCR, run by TCRdb on the multiplex PCR reads, gives a single entry per CDR3 protein. The table records 530,000 or so distinct CDR3 sequences, roughly 17% of them present only once. Sequenced sample: blood. The source of these receptors is a woman aged 18-29 years with Graves' ophthalmopathy. Each CDR3 is given with its conserved first and last residue. Each record gives: J gene, V gene, clone size, D gene, CDR3 protein, CDR3 DNA. The D gene is left open where the match is weak. A clone size is listed for some rows: how often the clone was seen (once, few, many), or a class if it is expanded.

>TRBJ1-1|TRBV14|many|-
CASSQRQEAFF
TGTGCCAGCAGCCAGCGACAAGAAGCTTTCTTT
>TRBJ1-1|TRBV7-6|many|-
CASSLERGGKGSTEAFF
TGTGCCAGCAGCTTAGAGCGGGGAGGGAAAGGGTCCACTGAAGCTTTCTTT
>TRBJ2-3|TRBV7-8|many|TRBD2
CASSPIGEAGDTDTQYF
TGTGCCAGCAGCCCCATCGGCGAGGCGGGAGACACAGATACGCAGTATTTT
>TRBJ2-5|TRBV7-2|-|-
CASSLLTGYDAKETQYF
TGTGCCAGCAGCTTACTAACGGGATATGACGCCAAAGAGACCCAGTACTTC
>TRBJ1-1|TRBV7-9|few|-
CASSLAPRYTEAFF
TGTGCCAGCAGCTTAGCACCCCGGTACACTGAAGCTTTCTTT
>TRBJ2-3|TRBV4-1|-|TRBD2
CASSQAVTSGGGDTQYF
TGCGCCAGCAGCCAAGCCGTGACTAGCGGAGGCGGGGATACGCAGTATTTT
>TRBJ2-3|TRBV24-1|many|-
CATSDLTTGRTDTQYF
TGTGCCACCAGTGATTTGACTACAGGGAGAACAGATACGCAGTATTTT
>TRBJ1-1|TRBV12-3/TRBV12-4|many|-
CASSPGRVNTEAFF
TGTGCCAGCTCTCCGGGACGGGTTAACACTGAAGCTTTCTTT
>TRBJ2-2|TRBV11-1|many|TRBD2
CASSYKAGESSGELFF
TGTGCCAGCAGCTACAAAGCGGGGGAGTCGAGCGGGGAGCTGTTTTTT
>TRBJ1-1|TRBV11-2|many|-
CASSLDLNTEAFF
TGTGCCAGCAGCTTAGACTTGAACACTGAAGCTTTCTTT
>TRBJ2-1|TRBV7-2|many|TRBD2
CASSQRLAGNNEQFF
TGTGCCAGCAGCCAACGACTAGCGGGGAACAATGAGCAGTTCTTC
>TRBJ2-2|TRBV18|many|-
CASSPPSVAELFF
TGTGCCAGCTCACCACCGTCGGTCGCGGAGCTGTTTTTT
>TRBJ2-1|TRBV11-1|many|TRBD2
CASSPRGGNEQFF
TGTGCCAGCAGCCCCCGGGGGGGCAATGAGCAGTTCTTC
>TRBJ1-4|TRBV6-1|-|TRBD1
CASSYGTGPIEKLFF
TGTGCCAGCAGTTATGGGACAGGGCCGATTGAAAAACTGTTTTTT
>TRBJ1-1|TRBV28|many|-
CASSPPQTGVNTEAFF
TGTGCCAGCAGCCCCCCCCAGACAGGAGTGAACACTGAAGCTTTCTTT
>TRBJ1-2|TRBV15|-|-
CATSRGWPYGYTF
TGTGCCACCAGCAGAGGCTGGCCCTATGGCTACACCTTC
>TRBJ2-2|TRBV19|-|TRBD1
CASSIGTGTTGELFF
TGTGCCAGTAGTATAGGGACAGGGACCACCGGGGAGCTGTTTTTT
>TRBJ2-2|TRBV6-5|few|TRBD2
CASSYQRPGLAGGGELFF
TGTGCCAGCAGTTACCAAAGACCGGGACTAGCGGGAGGCGGGGAGCTGTTTTTT
>TRBJ1-1|TRBV30|many|-
CAWKVGTEAFF
TGTGCCTGGAAGGTGGGCACTGAAGCTTTCTTT
>TRBJ1-1|TRBV6-1|many|-
CASTEAGPEAFF
TGTGCCAGCACCGAGGCGGGACCTGAAGCTTTCTTT
>TRBJ2-7|TRBV6-2/TRBV6-3|once|-
CASLKGGSYEQYF
TGTGCCAGCCTAAAGGGTGGCTCCTACGAGCAGTACTTC
>TRBJ1-4|TRBV28|many|TRBD1
CASSPTGGDEKLFF
TGTGCCAGCAGTCCGACAGGGGGTGATGAAAAACTGTTTTTT
>TRBJ2-5|TRBV19|few|-
CASRSGQETQYF
TGTGCCAGTAGAAGCGGTCAAGAGACCCAGTACTTC
>TRBJ2-5|TRBV27|few|TRBD2
CASSLSGLAGGVQETQYF
TGTGCCAGCAGTTTATCTGGTCTTGCGGGGGGGGTCCAAGAGACCCAGTACTTC
>TRBJ2-1|TRBV27|many|-
CASSLSTVPTYNEQFF
TGTGCCAGCAGTTTATCCACAGTTCCCACCTACAATGAGCAGTTCTTC
>TRBJ1-1|TRBV28|many|-
CASRAGTPNTEAFF
TGTGCCAGCAGAGCCGGGACCCCTAACACTGAAGCTTTCTTT